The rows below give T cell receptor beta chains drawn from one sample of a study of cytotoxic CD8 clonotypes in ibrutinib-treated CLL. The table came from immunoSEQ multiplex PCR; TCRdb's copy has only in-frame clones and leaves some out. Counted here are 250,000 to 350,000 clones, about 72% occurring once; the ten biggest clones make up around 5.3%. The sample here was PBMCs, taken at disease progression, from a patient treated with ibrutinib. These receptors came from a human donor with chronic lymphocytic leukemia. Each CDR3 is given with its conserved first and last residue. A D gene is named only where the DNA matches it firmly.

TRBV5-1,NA,CASSATLGGSYNEQFF
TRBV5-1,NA,CASSLLRGPGGELFF
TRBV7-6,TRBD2,CASSSGTSVYEQYF
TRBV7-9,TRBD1,CASSPGQGASSYEQYF
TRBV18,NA,CASSPKVPTEAFF
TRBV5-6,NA,CASSFWEAEKLFF
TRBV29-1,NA,CSVWDTYEQYF
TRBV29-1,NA,CSVELGPNEKLFF
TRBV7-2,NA,CASSLVGRVQETQYF
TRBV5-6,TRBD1,CASSAGQGAPRSYNEQFF
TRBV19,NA,CASSIIGIGNQPQHF
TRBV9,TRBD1,CASSHHRDSAYNEQFF
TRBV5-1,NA,CASSFAQGVPNEQFF
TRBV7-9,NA,CASSLLASSYEQYF
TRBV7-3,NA,CASSQGRNGYTF
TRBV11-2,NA,CASSPQVNTEAFF
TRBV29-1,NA,CSAPVRAGTEAFF
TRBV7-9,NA,CASSLGLGTEAFF
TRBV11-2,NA,CASSLVPGNYEQYF
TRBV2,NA,CASSEGDFTEAFF
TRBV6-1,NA,CASIAWPGSYEQYF
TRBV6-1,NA,CASSEVQLQYF
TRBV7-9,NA,CASSLAGFGYTF
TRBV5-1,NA,CASRAGTTNEKLFF
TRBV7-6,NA,CASSLDPSGVGANVLTF
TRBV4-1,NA,CASSQAGRNTEAFF
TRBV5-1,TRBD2,CASSGLAGLETDTQYF
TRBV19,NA,CASRLTDTRFSGGYTF
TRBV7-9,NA,CASSLWQPNEKLFF
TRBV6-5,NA,CASSTGPGANVLTF
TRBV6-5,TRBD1,CASSTDRGRYTF
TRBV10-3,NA,CAISEGREDTQYF
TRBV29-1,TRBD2,CSVLAGEGTDTQYF
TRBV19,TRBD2,CASSIRRAGGWGQFF
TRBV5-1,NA,CASSLSPENTEAFF
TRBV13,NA,CASSLGPQGTYEQYF
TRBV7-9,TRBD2,CASSFPGTSGGRPKETQYF